This is a list of T cell receptor beta chains from one sample in a study of blood T cells in healthy people across ages. In TCRdb, the 5' RACE reads were re-called with MiXCR into one record per CDR3 protein. Found here are fewer than 900,000 distinct CDR3 sequences, 35% to 40% of them singletons; the top ten hold under 15%. The sequencing sample was made of blood. These receptors all come from a man between 18 and 35 years old in good health. Each CDR3 is given with its conserved first and last residue. The D gene is left open where the match is weak. Size is stated for part of the rows, as once, few or many counts, or as a class when the clone is expanded.

v_call	d_call	clone_size	j_call	cdr3_aa	cdr3_nt
TRBV4-1	TRBD2	-	TRBJ2-1	CASSQRTSSDEQFF	TGCGCCAGCAGCCAGAGGACTAGCTCAGATGAGCAGTTCTTC
TRBV12-3/TRBV12-4	-	few	TRBJ1-5	CASSFWLGSNQPQHF	TGTGCCAGCAGTTTCTGGCTAGGAAGCAATCAGCCCCAGCATTTT
TRBV13	-	many	TRBJ2-5	CASSLEGETQYF	TGTGCCAGCAGCTTAGAAGGGGAGACCCAGTACTTC
TRBV7-9	-	-	TRBJ1-4	CASSPGRRQVEKLFF	TGTGCCAGCAGCCCCGGGAGGAGGCAGGTGGAAAAACTGTTTTTT
TRBV20-1	TRBD2	-	TRBJ2-5	CSAREGGVLETQYF	TGCAGTGCTAGAGAGGGGGGGGTTTTAGAGACCCAGTACTTC
TRBV27	TRBD1	few	TRBJ2-3	CASPTGTEQTDTQYF	TGTGCCAGCCCCACCGGGACAGAGCAAACAGATACGCAGTATTTT
TRBV12-3/TRBV12-4	-	-	TRBJ2-1	CASSHSTWAGIATYNEQFF	TGTGCCAGCAGTCACTCGACCTGGGCGGGGATTGCTACCTACAATGAGCAGTTCTTC
TRBV7-2	-	-	TRBJ2-3	CASSQALSGTDAQYF	TGTGCCAGCAGTCAGGCCCTCAGCGGGACAGATGCGCAGTATTTT
TRBV6-6	-	few	TRBJ2-3	CASSYAGARTDTQYF	TGTGCCAGCAGTTACGCGGGGGCCCGCACAGATACGCAGTATTTT
TRBV30	-	-	TRBJ1-6	CAWRTGRSPNSPLHF	TGTGCCTGGAGGACAGGAAGGAGTCCAAATTCACCCCTCCACTTT
TRBV7-2	-	few	TRBJ2-3	CASSLNFWRNGTDTQYF	TGTGCCAGCAGCTTAAATTTCTGGCGGAACGGCACAGATACGCAGTATTTT
TRBV5-1	TRBD1	many	TRBJ2-3	CASSTQGLSTDTQYF	TGCGCCAGCAGCACACAGGGGTTGAGCACAGATACGCAGTATTTT
TRBV20-1	-	few	TRBJ1-2	CSARASNLAGYGYTF	TGCAGTGCTAGGGCCTCCAATCTTGCGGGCTATGGCTACACCTTC
TRBV20-1	-	few	TRBJ1-1	CSARVASANTEAFF	TGCAGTGCTAGAGTTGCCAGCGCGAACACTGAAGCTTTCTTT
TRBV20-1	-	once	TRBJ1-2	CSATPDPLDGYTF	TGCAGTGCCACCCCGGACCCACTCGATGGCTACACCTTC
TRBV2	-	few	TRBJ2-7	CASTPSGVPYEQYF	TGTGCCAGCACCCCCTCAGGGGTACCCTACGAGCAGTACTTC
TRBV20-1	-	many	TRBJ2-7	CSAIGPDSYEQYF	TGCAGTGCTATAGGCCCCGACTCCTACGAGCAGTACTTC
TRBV4-1	-	few	TRBJ2-7	CASSQDPRGAGNSYEQYF	TGCGCCAGCAGCCAAGATCCCAGGGGGGCAGGCAATTCCTACGAGCAGTACTTC
TRBV25-1	-	few	TRBJ1-6	CASSDPPQGRNSPLHF	TGTGCCAGCAGTGACCCCCCACAGGGCCGAAATTCACCCCTCCACTTT
TRBV5-1	-	-	TRBJ2-5	CASSSGVGTGETQYF	TGCGCCAGCAGTTCGGGAGTAGGCACAGGAGAGACCCAGTACTTC
TRBV5-1	-	few	TRBJ1-1	CASSLAGQGVEAFF	TGCGCCAGCAGCTTGGCCGGGCAGGGCGTTGAAGCTTTCTTT
TRBV11-2	-	-	TRBJ2-3	CASSLTPYSTDTQYF	TGTGCCAGCAGTCTGACGCCCTACAGCACAGATACGCAGTATTTT
TRBV4-3	TRBD2	-	TRBJ2-2	CASSQDLLAGRVGTGELFF	TGCGCCAGCAGCCAAGATCTACTAGCGGGGAGGGTGGGCACCGGGGAGCTGTTTTTT